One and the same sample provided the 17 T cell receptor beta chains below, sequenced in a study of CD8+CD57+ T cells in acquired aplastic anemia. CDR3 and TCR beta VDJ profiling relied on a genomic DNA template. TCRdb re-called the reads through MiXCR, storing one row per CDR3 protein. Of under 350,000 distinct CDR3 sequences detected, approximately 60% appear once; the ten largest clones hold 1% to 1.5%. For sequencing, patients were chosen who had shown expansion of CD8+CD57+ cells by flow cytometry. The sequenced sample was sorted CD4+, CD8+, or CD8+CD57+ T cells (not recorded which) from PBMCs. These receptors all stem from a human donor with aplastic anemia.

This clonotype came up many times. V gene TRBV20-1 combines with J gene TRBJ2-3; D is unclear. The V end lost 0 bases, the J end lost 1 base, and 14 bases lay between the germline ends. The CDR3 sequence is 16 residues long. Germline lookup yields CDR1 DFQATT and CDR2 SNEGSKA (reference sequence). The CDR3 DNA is TGCAGTGCTAGAGATTGGGGAAAGTCCCGCACAGATACGCAGTATTTT. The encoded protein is CSARDWGKSRTDTQYF.

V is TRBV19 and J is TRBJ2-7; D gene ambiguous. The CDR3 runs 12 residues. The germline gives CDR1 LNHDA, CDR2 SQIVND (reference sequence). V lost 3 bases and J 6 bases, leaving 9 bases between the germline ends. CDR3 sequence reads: CASSILGGEQYF. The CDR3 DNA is TGTGCCAGTAGTATTTTGGGTGGCGAGCAGTACTTC.

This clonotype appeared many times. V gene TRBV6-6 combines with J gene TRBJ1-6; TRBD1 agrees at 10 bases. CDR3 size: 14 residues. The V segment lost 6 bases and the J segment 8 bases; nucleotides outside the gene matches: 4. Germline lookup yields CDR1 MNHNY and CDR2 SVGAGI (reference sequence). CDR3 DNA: TGTGCCAGCAGGACCGGGACAGGGGATTCACCCCTCCACTTT. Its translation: CASRTGTGDSPLHF.

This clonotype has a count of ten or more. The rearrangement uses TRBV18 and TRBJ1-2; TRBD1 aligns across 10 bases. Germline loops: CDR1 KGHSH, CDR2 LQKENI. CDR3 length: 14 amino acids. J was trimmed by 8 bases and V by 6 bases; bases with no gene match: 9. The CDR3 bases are TGTGCCAGCTCGCTTTCGACAGGGGGCGAGGGCTACACCTTC. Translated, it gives CASSLSTGGEGYTF.

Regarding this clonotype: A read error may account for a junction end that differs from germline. The DNA of the CDR3 is TGTGCCACCAGTACGGGACAGAGAGCCTACGAGCAGTACTTC. Amino acid sequence: CATSTGQRAYEQYF. The V and J genes are TRBV10-3 and TRBJ2-7, with 7 bases identical to TRBD1. Germline assignment: CDR1 ENHRY and CDR2 SYGVKD. The CDR3 totals 14 residues.

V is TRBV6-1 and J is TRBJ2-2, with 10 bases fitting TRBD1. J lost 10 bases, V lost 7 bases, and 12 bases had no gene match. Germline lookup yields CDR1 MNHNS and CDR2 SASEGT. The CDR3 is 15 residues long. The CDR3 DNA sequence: TGTGCCAGCAACCGACAGGGGGCGGGATCTGAGGAGCTGTTTTTT. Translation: CASNRQGAGSEELFF.

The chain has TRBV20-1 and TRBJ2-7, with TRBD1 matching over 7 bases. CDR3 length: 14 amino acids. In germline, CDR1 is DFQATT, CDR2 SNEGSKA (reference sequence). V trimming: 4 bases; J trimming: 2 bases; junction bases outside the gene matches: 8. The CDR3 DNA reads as TGCAGTGCTAAAAGACAGGGTGTCACCTACGAGCAGTACTTC. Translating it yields CSAKRQGVTYEQYF.

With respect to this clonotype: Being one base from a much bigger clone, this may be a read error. The chain's CDR3 is CAISESVGATGNTIYF. CDR3 sequence (DNA): TGTGCCATCAGTGAGTCCGTGGGAGCGACTGGAAACACCATATATTTT. This chain connects TRBV10-3 to TRBJ1-3; unclear D gene. CDR1 ENHRY and CDR2 SYGVKD come from the germline V gene. This CDR3 contains 16 residues. The V gene lost 0 bases and the J gene lost 2 bases, with 11 bases spanning the gap.

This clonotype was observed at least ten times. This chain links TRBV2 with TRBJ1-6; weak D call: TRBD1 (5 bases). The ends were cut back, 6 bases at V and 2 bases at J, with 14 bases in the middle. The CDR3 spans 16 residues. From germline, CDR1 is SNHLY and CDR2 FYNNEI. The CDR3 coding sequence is TGTGCCAGCAGCCGAGCCGGGACGGCCTATAATTCACCCCTCCACTTT. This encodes CASSRAGTAYNSPLHF.

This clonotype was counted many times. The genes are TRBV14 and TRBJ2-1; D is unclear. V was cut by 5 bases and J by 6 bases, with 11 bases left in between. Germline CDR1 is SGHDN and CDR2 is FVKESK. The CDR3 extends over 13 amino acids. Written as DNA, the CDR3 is TGTGCCAGCAGCTCTCCGGGCCGCAATGAGCAGTTCTTC. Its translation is CASSSPGRNEQFF.

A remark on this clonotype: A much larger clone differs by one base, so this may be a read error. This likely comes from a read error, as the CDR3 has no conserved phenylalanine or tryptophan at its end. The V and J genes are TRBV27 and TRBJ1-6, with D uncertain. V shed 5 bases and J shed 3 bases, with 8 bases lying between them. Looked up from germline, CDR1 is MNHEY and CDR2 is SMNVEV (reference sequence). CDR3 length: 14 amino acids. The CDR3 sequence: CASSEGFYNSPLHS. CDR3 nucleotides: TGTGCCAGCAGTGAGGGCTTCTATAATTCACCCCTCCACTCT.

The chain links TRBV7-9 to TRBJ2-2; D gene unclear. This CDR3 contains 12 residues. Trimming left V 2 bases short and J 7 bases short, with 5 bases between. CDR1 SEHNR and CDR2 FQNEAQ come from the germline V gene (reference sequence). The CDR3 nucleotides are TGTGCCAGCAGCTTAAAAAACGGGGAGCTGTTTTTT. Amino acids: CASSLKNGELFF.

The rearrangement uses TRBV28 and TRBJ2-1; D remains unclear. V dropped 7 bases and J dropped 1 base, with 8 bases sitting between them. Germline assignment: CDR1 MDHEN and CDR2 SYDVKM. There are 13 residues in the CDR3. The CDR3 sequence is CASIGRSYNEQFF. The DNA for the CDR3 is TGTGCCAGCATCGGCAGGTCCTACAATGAGCAGTTCTTC.

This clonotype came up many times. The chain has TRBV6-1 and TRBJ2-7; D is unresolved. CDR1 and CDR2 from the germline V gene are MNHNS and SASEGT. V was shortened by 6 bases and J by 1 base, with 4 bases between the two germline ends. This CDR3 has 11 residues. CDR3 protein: CASRLSYEQYF. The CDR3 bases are TGTGCCAGCAGGCTTTCCTACGAGCAGTACTTC.

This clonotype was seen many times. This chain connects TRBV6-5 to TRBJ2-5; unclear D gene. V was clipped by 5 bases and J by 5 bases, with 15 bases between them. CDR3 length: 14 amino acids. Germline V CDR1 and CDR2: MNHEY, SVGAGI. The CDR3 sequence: CASSQTFGLETQYF. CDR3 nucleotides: TGTGCCAGCAGTCAAACTTTTGGTCTGGAGACCCAGTACTTC.

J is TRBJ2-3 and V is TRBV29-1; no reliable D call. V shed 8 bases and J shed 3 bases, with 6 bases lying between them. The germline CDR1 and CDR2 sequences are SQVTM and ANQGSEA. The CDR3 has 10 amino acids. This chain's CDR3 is CSFRTDTQYF. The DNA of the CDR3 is TGCAGCTTCCGGACAGATACGCAGTATTTT.

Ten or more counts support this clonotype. For the CDR3, the DNA is TGTGCCAGCAGCTTAGCCCTAGCGGGCAACCAAGAGACCCAGTACTTC. This sequence encodes CASSLALAGNQETQYF. This sequence joins TRBV7-9 and TRBJ2-5, with 8 nucleotides matching TRBD2. V trimming: 0 bases; J trimming: 0 bases; junction bases outside the gene matches: 3. CDR3 length: 16 amino acids. CDR1 is SEHNR and CDR2 is FQNEAQ in the germline V gene (reference sequence). The complete variable domain, with remaining parts taken from reference TRBV7-9 and TRBJ2-5, reads DTGVSQNPRHKITKRGQNVTFRCDPISEHNRLYWYRQTLGQGPEFLTYFQNEAQLEKSRLLSDRFSAERPKGSFSTLEIQRTEQGDSAMYLCASSLALAGNQETQYFGPGTRLLVL.